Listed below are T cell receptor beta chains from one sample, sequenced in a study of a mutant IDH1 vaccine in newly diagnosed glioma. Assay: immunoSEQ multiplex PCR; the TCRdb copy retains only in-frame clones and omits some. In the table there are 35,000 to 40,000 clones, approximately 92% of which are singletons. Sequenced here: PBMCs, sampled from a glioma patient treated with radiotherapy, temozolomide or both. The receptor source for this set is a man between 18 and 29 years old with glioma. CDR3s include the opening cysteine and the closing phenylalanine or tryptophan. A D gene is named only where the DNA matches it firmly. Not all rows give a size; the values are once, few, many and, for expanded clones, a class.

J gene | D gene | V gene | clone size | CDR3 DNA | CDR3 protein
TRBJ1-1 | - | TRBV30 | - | TGTGCCTGGGTGGGGGGGCTCTCCGCTTTCTTT | CAWVGGLSAFF
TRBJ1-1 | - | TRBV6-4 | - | TGTGCCAGCAGTGGGGACGAGACCACTGAAGCTTTCTTT | CASSGDETTEAFF
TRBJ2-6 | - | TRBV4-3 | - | TGCGCCAGCAGCCAAGAGGGCAGGCAACCCTCTGGGGCCAACGTCCTGACTTTC | CASSQEGRQPSGANVLTF
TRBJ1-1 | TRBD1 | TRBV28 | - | TGTGCCAGCAGTTTAGCAGGGGGCGCTACTGAAGCTTTCTTT | CASSLAGGATEAFF
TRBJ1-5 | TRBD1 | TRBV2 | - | TGTGCCAGCAGATCACAGGGGGCTGGCAATCAGCCCCAGCATTTT | CASRSQGAGNQPQHF
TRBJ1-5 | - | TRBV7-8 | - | TGTGCCAGCAGCTCAGGATTGAAGGAGCCCCAGCATTTT | CASSSGLKEPQHF
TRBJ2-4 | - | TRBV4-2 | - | TGTGCCAGCAGCCAAGTAGTGGGCAGGGGAGGAGACATTCAGTACTTC | CASSQVVGRGGDIQYF
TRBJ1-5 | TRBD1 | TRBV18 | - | TGTGCCAGCTCACCTCGGACAGGGTCGGATCAGCCCCAGCATTTT | CASSPRTGSDQPQHF
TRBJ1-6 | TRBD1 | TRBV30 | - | TGTGCCTGGAGAAGACAGGGGGATTCACCCCTCCACTTT | CAWRRQGDSPLHF
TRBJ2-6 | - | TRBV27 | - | TGTGCCAGCAGTTTATTGAGGGGAGCTGGGGCCAACGTCCTGACTTTC | CASSLLRGAGANVLTF
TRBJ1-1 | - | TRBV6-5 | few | TGTGCCAGCAGTTACTCCCAGGGTAACACTGAAGCTTTCTTT | CASSYSQGNTEAFF
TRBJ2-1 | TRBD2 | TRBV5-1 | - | TGCGCCAGCAGCTTGGGGACTAGCGCGAACTACAATGAGCAGTTCTTC | CASSLGTSANYNEQFF
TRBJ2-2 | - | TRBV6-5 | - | TGTGCCAGCAGCTCCGAGAACACCGGGGAGCTGTTTTTT | CASSSENTGELFF
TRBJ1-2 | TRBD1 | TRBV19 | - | TGTGCCAGTACCCGGGTGGGGACAGGGGATGGCTACACCTTC | CASTRVGTGDGYTF
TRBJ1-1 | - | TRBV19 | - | TGTGCCAGTAGTATCAAGAACACTGAAGCTTTCTTT | CASSIKNTEAFF
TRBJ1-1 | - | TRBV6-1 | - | TGTGCCAGCAGTGAAAATGGAGACTCCGCAGCCGCTGAAGCTTTCTTT | CASSENGDSAAAEAFF
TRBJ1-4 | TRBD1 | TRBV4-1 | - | TGCGCCAGCAGCCAAGTTACCGGGACAGGGGCTGAAAAACTGTTTTTT | CASSQVTGTGAEKLFF
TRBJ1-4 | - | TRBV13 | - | TGTGCCAGCAGCTTAGGCGAGGCAACTAATGAAAAACTGTTTTTT | CASSLGEATNEKLFF
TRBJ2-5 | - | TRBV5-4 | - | TGTGCCAGCAGCTCATACCAAGAGACCCAGTACTTC | CASSSYQETQYF
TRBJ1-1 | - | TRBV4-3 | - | TGCGCCAGCAGCCAAGAGGCCCTAAAAGCGGCGGCGTCGAACACTGAAGCTTTCTTT | CASSQEALKAAASNTEAFF
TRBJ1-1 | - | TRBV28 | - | TGTGCCAGCAGGCTCCGGGGCTTTCAGGGTCGTGAAGCTTTCTTT | CASRLRGFQGREAFF
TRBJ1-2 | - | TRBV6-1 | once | TGTGCCAGCAGTGAAGGAGGGGGAAACTATGGCTACACCTTC | CASSEGGGNYGYTF
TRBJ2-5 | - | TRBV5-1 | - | TGCGCCAGCAGCTTTGGATCGGGGACCCAGTACTTC | CASSFGSGTQYF
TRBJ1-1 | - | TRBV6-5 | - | TGTGCCAGCAGTTACTCCGGGATCGCCCCAGTCTTT | CASSYSGIAPVF
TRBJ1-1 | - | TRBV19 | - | TGTGCCAGTAGTTCACCGGGGAATACTGAAGCTTTCTTT | CASSSPGNTEAFF
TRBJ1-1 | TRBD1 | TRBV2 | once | TGTGCCAGCAGAGTACTACAGGGGGCGGACACTGAAGCTTTCTTT | CASRVLQGADTEAFF